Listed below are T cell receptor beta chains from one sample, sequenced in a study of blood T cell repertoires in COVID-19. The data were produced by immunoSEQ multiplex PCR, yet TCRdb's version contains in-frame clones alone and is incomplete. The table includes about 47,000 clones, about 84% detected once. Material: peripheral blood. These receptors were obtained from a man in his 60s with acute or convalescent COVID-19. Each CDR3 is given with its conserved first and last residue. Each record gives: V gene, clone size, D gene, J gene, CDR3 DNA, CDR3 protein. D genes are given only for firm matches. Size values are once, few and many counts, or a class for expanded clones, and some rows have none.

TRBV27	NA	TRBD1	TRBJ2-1	TGTGCCAGCAGTTTCGGGACAGGGGGCAATGAGCAGTTCTTC	CASSFGTGGNEQFF
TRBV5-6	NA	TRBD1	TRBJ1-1	TGTGCCAGCAGCTTGGAGGGACAGGGGGCGACTGAAGCTTTCTTT	CASSLEGQGATEAFF
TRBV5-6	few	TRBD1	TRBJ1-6	TGTGCCAGCAGCCGGGACAGCGGCAGGACCAATTCACCCCTCCACTTT	CASSRDSGRTNSPLHF
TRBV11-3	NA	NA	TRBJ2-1	TGTGCCAGCAGCTTACGAGACAGCCCCTACAATGAGCAGTTCTTC	CASSLRDSPYNEQFF
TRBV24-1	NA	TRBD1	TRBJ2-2	TGTGCCACCAGTGTCGGGACAGCCACCGGGGAGCTGTTTTTT	CATSVGTATGELFF
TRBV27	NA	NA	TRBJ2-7	TGTGCCAGCAGTCCCCGGACAGCGTACGAGCAGTACTTC	CASSPRTAYEQYF
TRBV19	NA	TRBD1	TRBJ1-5	TGTGCCAGTTGTACTACAGGGGTACAGCCCCAGCATTTT	CASCTTGVQPQHF
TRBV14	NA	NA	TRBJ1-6	TGTGCCAGCAGCCGGTCTGGGGGCGGTTCACCCCTCCACTTT	CASSRSGGGSPLHF
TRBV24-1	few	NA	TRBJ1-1	TGTGCCACCAGTGATTCTGGGCCCACTGAAGCTTTCTTT	CATSDSGPTEAFF
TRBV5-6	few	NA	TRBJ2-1	TGTGCCAGCAGCTTGGGACAGAATAACAATGAGCAGTTCTTC	CASSLGQNNNEQFF
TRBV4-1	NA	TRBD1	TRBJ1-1	TGCGCCAGCAGCCAAGAAGGGACAGGGCTCGGTGAAGCTTTCTTT	CASSQEGTGLGEAFF
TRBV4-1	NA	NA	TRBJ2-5	TGCGCCAGCAGCCAATCAGGGACAAGCCAAGAGACCCAGTACTTC	CASSQSGTSQETQYF
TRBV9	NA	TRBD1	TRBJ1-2	TGTGCCAGCAGCGCGACAGGGAAACATGGCTACACCTTC	CASSATGKHGYTF
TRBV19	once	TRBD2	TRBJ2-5	TGTGCCAGTAGTATGTTTAGCGGGGGGGGCCAAGAGACCCAGTACTTC	CASSMFSGGGQETQYF
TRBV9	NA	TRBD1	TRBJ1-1	TGTGCCAGCAGCGAGAGACAGGGGAGGGACACTGAAGCTTTCTTT	CASSERQGRDTEAFF
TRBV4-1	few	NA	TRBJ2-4	TGCGCCAGCAGCCAAATCCGGGACAAGGGAAACATTCAGTACTTC	CASSQIRDKGNIQYF
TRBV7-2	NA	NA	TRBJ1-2	TGTGCCAGCAGCTTTCAAGGGGGAGCCAACTATGGCTACACCTTC	CASSFQGGANYGYTF
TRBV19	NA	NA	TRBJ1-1	TGTGCCAGTAGTATAGATGTGACAACTGAAGCTTTCTTT	CASSIDVTTEAFF
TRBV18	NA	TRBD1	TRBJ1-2	TGTGCCAGCTCAGCGGCCGGGACAGGGGATGGCTACACCTTC	CASSAAGTGDGYTF
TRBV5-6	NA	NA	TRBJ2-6	TGTGCCAGCAGCCCGTTCTCTGGGGCCAACGTCCTGACTTTC	CASSPFSGANVLTF
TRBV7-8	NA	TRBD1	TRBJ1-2	TGTGCCAGCAGCTTAGCGCCAGGGGGAAACTATGGCTACACCTTC	CASSLAPGGNYGYTF
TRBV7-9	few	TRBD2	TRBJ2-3	TGTGCCAGCAGCTCTACTAGCGGGGGCCTACTCACAGATACGCAGTATTTT	CASSSTSGGLLTDTQYF
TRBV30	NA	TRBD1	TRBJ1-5	TGTGCCTGGAGTCGACAGGGCAGGGAGCCCCAGCATTTT	CAWSRQGREPQHF
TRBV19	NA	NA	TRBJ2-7	TGTGCCAGTAGTATTTCCGGGTACGAGCAGTACTTC	CASSISGYEQYF
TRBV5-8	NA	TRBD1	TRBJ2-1	TGTGCCAGCAGCCCCGGGACAGGGAAGTACAATGAGCAGTTCTTC	CASSPGTGKYNEQFF
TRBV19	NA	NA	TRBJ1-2	TGTGCCAGTAGTATAGAGCAGGACAACTCCTATGGCTACACCTTC	CASSIEQDNSYGYTF
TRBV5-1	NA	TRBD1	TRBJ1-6	TGCGCCAGCAGCTTGGAGGGGGCCCACTCACCCCTCCACTTT	CASSLEGAHSPLHF
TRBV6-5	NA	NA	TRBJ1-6	TGTGCCAGCAGTACCCTAATAGATTCACCCCTCCACTTT	CASSTLIDSPLHF
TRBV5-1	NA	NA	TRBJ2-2	TGCGCCAGCAGCTTGCGTACAGGGGAGACTAGCGGGGAGCTGTTTTTT	CASSLRTGETSGELFF
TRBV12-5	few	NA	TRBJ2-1	TGTGCTAGTTCCCCCCAGGGCCGAAGCTCCTACAATGAGCAGTTCTTC	CASSPQGRSSYNEQFF
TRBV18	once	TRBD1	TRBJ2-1	TGTGCCAGCCTCGGGACAGGGTTTCAGGATGAGCAGTTCTTC	CASLGTGFQDEQFF
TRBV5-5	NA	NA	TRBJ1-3	TGTGCCAGCAGCTTGATGGCCGTCTCTGGAAACACCATATATTTT	CASSLMAVSGNTIYF
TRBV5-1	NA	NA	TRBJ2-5	TGCGCCAGCAGCTTCACGAGGCCTACACAAGAGACCCAGTACTTC	CASSFTRPTQETQYF
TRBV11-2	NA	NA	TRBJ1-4	TGTGCCAGCAGCCCGACAACAACTAATGAAAAACTGTTTTTT	CASSPTTTNEKLFF
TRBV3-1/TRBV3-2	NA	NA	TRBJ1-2	TGTGCCAGCAGCCAAGAGGGGGGTGGTGGCTACACCTTC	CASSQEGGGGYTF
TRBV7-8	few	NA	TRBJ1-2	TGTGCCAGCAGCTTAGTTTTTGGACACCGACCGACTAACTATGGCTACACCTTC	CASSLVFGHRPTNYGYTF
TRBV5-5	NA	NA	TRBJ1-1	TGTGCCAGCAGCGCCGTGGGGGGGAAGAACACTGAAGCTTTCTTT	CASSAVGGKNTEAFF
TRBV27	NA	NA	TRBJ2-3	TGTGCCAGCAGTTTTAAACCCGCAGGGATGAGGTCAGATACGCAGTATTTT	CASSFKPAGMRSDTQYF
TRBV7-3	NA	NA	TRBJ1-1	TGTGCCAGCAGCTTAAACGGGGAAAACACTGAAGCTTTCTTT	CASSLNGENTEAFF
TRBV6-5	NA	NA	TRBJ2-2	TGTGCCAGCAGTCCCGACAGTGATACCGGGGAGCTGTTTTTT	CASSPDSDTGELFF
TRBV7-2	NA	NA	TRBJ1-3	TGTGCCAGCAGCTTAAAAGGGGGAGGAAACACCATATATTTT	CASSLKGGGNTIYF
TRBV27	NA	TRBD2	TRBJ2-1	TGTGCCAGCAGTCTCCGACTAGCGGGGGTCAATGAGCAGTTCTTC	CASSLRLAGVNEQFF
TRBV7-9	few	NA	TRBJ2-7	TGTGCCAGCAGCTTAGTCACAACACACTACTACGAGCAGTACTTC	CASSLVTTHYYEQYF
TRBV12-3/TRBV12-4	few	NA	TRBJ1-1	TGTGCCAGCGTTAGGCCCGGACAGATTGAAGCTTTCTTT	CASVRPGQIEAFF
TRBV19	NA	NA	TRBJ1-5	TGTGCCAGTGGGGACACCAACTCGGGAGGGCAGCATTTT	CASGDTNSGGQHF
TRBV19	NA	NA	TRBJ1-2	TGTGCCAGTAGTCCCGACAGAAACGGAGGCTACACCTTC	CASSPDRNGGYTF
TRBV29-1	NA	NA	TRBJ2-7	TGCAGCGTTGAAGGCTCGGACAGCTACGAGCAGTACTTC	CSVEGSDSYEQYF
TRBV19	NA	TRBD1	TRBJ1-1	TGTGCCAGTAGTGGACCGGACAGGGGCCCTGAAGCTTTCTTT	CASSGPDRGPEAFF
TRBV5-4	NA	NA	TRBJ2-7	TGTGCCAGCAGCACATCGACAGGATCCCACGAGCAGTACTTC	CASSTSTGSHEQYF
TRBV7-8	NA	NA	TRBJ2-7	TGTGCCAGCAGCTTAAGGGACAACTACGAGCAGTACTTC	CASSLRDNYEQYF
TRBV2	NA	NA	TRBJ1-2	TGTGCCAGCAGTGAAACGGGATCTCTGACGGGCTATGGCTACACCTTC	CASSETGSLTGYGYTF
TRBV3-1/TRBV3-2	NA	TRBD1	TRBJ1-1	TGTGCCAGCAGCCAAGGCACAGGGGATTTTTACACTGAAGCTTTCTTT	CASSQGTGDFYTEAFF
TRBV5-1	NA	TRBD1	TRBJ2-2	TGCGCCAGCAGCCCCGGGGCAGGGGGAACGGCCGGGGAGCTGTTTTTT	CASSPGAGGTAGELFF